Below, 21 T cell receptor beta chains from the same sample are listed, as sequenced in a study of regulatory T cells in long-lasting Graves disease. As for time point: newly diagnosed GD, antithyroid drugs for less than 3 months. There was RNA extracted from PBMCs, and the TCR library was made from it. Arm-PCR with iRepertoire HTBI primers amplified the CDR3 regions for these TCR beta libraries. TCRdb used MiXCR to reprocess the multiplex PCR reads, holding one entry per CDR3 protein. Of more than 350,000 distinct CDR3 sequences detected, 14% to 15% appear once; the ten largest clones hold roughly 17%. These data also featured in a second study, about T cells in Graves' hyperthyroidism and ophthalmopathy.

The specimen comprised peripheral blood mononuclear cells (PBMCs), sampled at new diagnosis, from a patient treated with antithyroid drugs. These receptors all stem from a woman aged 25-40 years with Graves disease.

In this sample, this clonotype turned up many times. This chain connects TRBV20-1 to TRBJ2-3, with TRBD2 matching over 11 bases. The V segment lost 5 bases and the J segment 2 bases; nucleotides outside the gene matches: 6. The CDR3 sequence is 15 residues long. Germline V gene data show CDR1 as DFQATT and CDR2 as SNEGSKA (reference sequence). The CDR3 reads CSAHRLAGSTDTQYF. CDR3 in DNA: TGCAGTGCTCACCGACTAGCGGGGTCCACAGATACGCAGTATTTT.

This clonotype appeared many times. DNA for the CDR3: TGTGCCAGCAGTCTCCCTCGTCTTTATCAGCCCCAGCATTTT. Protein: CASSLPRLYQPQHF. The chain uses TRBV28 and TRBJ1-5; no clear D. The length of the CDR3 is 14 residues. V was clipped by 5 bases and J by 5 bases, with 13 bases between them. CDR1 is MDHEN and CDR2 is SYDVKM in the germline V gene.

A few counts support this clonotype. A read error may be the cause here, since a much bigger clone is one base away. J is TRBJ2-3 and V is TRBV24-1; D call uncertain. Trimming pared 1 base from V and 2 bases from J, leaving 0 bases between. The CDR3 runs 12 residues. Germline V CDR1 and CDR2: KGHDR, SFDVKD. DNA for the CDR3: TGTGCCACCAGTGATTTCACAGATACGCAGTATTTT. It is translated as CATSDFTDTQYF.

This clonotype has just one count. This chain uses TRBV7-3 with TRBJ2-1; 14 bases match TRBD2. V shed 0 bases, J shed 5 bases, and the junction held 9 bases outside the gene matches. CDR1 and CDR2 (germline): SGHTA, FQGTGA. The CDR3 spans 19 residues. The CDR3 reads CASSLTHAGTSGSHNEQFF. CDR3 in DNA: TGTGCCAGCAGCTTAACGCATGCCGGGACTAGCGGGAGCCACAATGAGCAGTTCTTC.

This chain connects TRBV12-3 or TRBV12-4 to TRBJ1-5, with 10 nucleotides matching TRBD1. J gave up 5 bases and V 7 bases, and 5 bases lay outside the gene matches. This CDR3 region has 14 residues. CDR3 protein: CASNLGQGYQPQHF. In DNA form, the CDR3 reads TGTGCCAGCAATCTGGGACAGGGGTATCAGCCCCAGCATTTT.

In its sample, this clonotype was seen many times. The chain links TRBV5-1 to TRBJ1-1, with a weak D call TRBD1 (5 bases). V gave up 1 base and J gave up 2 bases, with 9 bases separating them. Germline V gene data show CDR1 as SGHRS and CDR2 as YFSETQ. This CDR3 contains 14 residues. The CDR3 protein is CASSLTGGNTEAFF. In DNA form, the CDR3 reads TGCGCCAGCAGCTTGACGGGGGGTAACACTGAAGCTTTCTTT.

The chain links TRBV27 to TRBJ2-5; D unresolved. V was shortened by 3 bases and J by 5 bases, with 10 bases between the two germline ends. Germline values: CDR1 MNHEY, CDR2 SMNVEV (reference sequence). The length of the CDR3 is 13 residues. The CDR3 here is CASSFMPWETQYF. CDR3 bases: TGTGCCAGCAGTTTTATGCCTTGGGAGACCCAGTACTTC.

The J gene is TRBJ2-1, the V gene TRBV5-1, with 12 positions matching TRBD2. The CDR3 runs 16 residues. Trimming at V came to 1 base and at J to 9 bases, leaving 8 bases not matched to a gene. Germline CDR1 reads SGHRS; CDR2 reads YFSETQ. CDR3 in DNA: TGCGCCAGCAGCTTGAAAGGACTAGCGGGACTTTCTGAGCAGTTCTTC. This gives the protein CASSLKGLAGLSEQFF.

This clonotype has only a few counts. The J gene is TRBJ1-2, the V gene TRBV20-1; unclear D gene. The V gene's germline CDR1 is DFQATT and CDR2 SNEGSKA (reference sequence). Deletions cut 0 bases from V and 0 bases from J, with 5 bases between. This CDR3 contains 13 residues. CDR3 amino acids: CSAREETNYGYTF. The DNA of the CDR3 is TGCAGTGCTAGAGAGGAGACTAACTATGGCTACACCTTC.

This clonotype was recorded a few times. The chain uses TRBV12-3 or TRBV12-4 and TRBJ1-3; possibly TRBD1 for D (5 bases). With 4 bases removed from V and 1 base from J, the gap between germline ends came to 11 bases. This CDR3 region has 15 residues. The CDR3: CASSSQAISGNTIYF. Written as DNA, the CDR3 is TGTGCCAGCAGTTCACAGGCGATTTCTGGAAACACCATATATTTT.

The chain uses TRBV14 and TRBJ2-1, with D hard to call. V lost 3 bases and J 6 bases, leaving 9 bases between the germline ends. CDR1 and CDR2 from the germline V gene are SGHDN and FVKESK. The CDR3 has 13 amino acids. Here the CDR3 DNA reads TGTGCCAGCAGCCAGGCCGGGTCCAATGAGCAGTTCTTC. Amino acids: CASSQAGSNEQFF. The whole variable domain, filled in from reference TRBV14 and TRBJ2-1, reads EAGVTQFPSHSVIEKGQTVTLRCDPISGHDNLYWYRRVMGKEIKFLLHFVKESKQDESGMPNNRFLAERTGGTYSTLKVQPAELEDSGVYFCASSQAGSNEQFFGPGTRLTVL.

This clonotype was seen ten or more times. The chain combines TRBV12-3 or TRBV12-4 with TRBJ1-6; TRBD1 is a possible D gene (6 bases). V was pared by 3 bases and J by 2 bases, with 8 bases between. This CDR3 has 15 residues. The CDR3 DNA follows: TGTGCCAGCAGTTTTTGGGGGCCCTATAATTCACCCCTCCACTTT. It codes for CASSFWGPYNSPLHF.

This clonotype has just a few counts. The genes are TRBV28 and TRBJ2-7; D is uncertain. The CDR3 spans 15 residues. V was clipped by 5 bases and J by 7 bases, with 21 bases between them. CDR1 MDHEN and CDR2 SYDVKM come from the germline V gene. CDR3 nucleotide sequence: TGTGCCAGCAGTCCCCGGTCCTCAACCCTAGGGGAGCAGTACTTC. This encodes CASSPRSSTLGEQYF.

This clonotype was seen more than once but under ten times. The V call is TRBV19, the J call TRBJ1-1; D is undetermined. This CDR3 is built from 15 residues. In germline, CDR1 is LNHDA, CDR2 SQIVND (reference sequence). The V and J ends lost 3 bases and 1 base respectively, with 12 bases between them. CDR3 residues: CASSIKVRPNTEAFF. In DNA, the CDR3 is TGTGCCAGTAGTATCAAGGTACGGCCGAACACTGAAGCTTTCTTT.

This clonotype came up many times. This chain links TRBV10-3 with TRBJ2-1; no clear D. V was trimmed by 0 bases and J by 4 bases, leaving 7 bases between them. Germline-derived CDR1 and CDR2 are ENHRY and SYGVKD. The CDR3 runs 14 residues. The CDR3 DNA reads TGTGCCATCAGTGAGTCCGGACCGTACAATGAGCAGTTCTTC. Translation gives CAISESGPYNEQFF.

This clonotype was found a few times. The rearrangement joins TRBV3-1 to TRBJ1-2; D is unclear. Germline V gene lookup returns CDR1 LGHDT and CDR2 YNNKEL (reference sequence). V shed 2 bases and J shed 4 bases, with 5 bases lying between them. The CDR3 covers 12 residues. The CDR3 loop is CASSQFTYGYTF. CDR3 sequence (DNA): TGTGCCAGCAGCCAATTTACCTATGGCTACACCTTC.

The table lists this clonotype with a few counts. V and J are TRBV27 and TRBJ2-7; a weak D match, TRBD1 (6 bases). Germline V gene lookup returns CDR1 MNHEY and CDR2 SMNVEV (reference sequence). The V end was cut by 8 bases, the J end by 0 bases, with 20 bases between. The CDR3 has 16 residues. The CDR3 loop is CASGSYLADSSYEQYF. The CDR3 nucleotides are TGTGCCAGCGGCAGCTATCTCGCGGACAGCTCCTACGAGCAGTACTTC.

The CDR3 loop reads CATRDPMNEQFF. In nucleotides, the CDR3 is TGTGCCACTAGGGACCCGATGAATGAGCAGTTCTTC. The chain uses TRBV12-3 or TRBV12-4 and TRBJ2-1, with D tentatively TRBD1 or TRBD2 (5 bases each). The CDR3 is 12 amino acids. V was clipped by 10 bases and J by 7 bases, with 14 bases between them.

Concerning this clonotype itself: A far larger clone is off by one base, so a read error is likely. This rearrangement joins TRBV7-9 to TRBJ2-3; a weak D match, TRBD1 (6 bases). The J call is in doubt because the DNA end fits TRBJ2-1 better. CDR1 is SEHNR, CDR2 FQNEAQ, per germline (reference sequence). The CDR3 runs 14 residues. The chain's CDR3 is CASKWMDRAYEQFF. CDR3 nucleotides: TGTGCCAGCAAGTGGATGGACAGAGCCTACGAGCAGTTCTTC.

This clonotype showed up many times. The CDR3 DNA follows: TGTGCCAGCAGCTTTCTCGTTGGAACTGAAGCTTTCTTT. It yields the protein CASSFLVGTEAFF. The chain joins TRBV7-3 to TRBJ1-1; D is uncertain. V shed 3 bases and J shed 5 bases, with 10 bases lying between them. The CDR3 runs to 13 residues. Per germline, CDR1 SGHTA and CDR2 FQGTGA.

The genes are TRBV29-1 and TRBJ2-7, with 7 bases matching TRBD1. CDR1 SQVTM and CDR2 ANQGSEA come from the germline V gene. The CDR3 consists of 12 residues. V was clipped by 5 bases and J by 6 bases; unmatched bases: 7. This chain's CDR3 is CSVLSRGFEQYF. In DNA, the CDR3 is TGCAGCGTTCTTTCCAGGGGGTTCGAGCAGTACTTC.